Listed below are T cell receptor beta chains from one sample, sequenced in a study of Ad26.COV2.S vaccination and SARS-CoV-2 variants. Profiling relied on immunoSEQ multiplex PCR, and the TCRdb table lists in-frame clones only, not all of them. The repertoire includes around 240,000 clones, approximately 88% of them detected once, and roughly a tenth sits in the top ten. Specimen: peripheral blood, collected in a trial of Ad26.COV2.S vaccine versus placebo. The receptors come from a person aged 18 to 59 who received the Ad26.COV2.S COVID-19 vaccine or a placebo. CDR3s include the opening cysteine and the closing phenylalanine or tryptophan. A D gene is named only where the DNA matches it firmly. Some rows mark clone size as missing; the rest say once, few, many or name a class of expanded clone.

V: TRBV10-3; size: NA; D: NA; J: TRBJ1-2; DNA: TGTGCCATCAGTCCCGCCGAGGTATCTAACTATGGCTACACCTTC; CDR3: CAISPAEVSNYGYTF
V: TRBV5-8; size: NA; D: NA; J: TRBJ2-7; DNA: TGTGCCAGCAGCTTTTTCCTACTAGGCCTCTACGAGCAGTACTTC; CDR3: CASSFFLLGLYEQYF
V: TRBV7-2; size: NA; D: NA; J: TRBJ2-5; DNA: TGTGCCAGCAGCTTCGGGCAGAAAGAGACCCAGTACTTC; CDR3: CASSFGQKETQYF
V: TRBV10-3; size: NA; D: TRBD2; J: TRBJ2-5; DNA: TGTGCCACGAGACTAGCGGGGGGGCGAGAGACCCAGTACTTC; CDR3: CATRLAGGRETQYF
V: TRBV7-2; size: NA; D: NA; J: TRBJ1-5; DNA: TGTGCCAGCAGCTCGATGAACGATCGTCAGCCCCAGCATTTT; CDR3: CASSSMNDRQPQHF
V: TRBV3-1/TRBV3-2; size: NA; D: TRBD2; J: TRBJ2-7; DNA: TGTGCCAGCAGCCAAGTGTTAGCGGGGAGCTACGAGCAGTACTTC; CDR3: CASSQVLAGSYEQYF
V: TRBV19; size: NA; D: NA; J: TRBJ1-3; DNA: TGTGCCAGTATTCAGTGGGGGTCGACCTCTGGAAACACCATATATTTT; CDR3: CASIQWGSTSGNTIYF
V: TRBV12-2; size: NA; D: NA; J: TRBJ1-2; DNA: TGTGCAAGTCGCACGGCACCCGGCAAGAGTACCTTGTTCTATGGCTACACCTTC; CDR3: CASRTAPGKSTLFYGYTF
V: TRBV13; size: NA; D: NA; J: TRBJ2-7; DNA: TGTGCCAGCAGCTTAGGGGACGGCTACGAGCAGTACTTC; CDR3: CASSLGDGYEQYF
V: TRBV5-1; size: NA; D: NA; J: TRBJ2-5; DNA: TGCGCCAGCACCACGGGGTCTTGGCAAGAGACCCAGTACTTC; CDR3: CASTTGSWQETQYF
V: TRBV5-1; size: NA; D: TRBD1; J: TRBJ2-1; DNA: TGCGCCAGCAGCGTGACGGGACAGGGGAACAATGAGCAGTTCTTC; CDR3: CASSVTGQGNNEQFF
V: TRBV5-4; size: NA; D: NA; J: TRBJ2-1; DNA: TGTGCCAGCAGCTTGGGGGAACCCAATGAGCAGTTCTTC; CDR3: CASSLGEPNEQFF
V: TRBV30; size: once; D: NA; J: TRBJ1-2; DNA: TGTGCCTGGAGCCACCCCAACTATGGCTACACCTTC; CDR3: CAWSHPNYGYTF
V: TRBV27; size: NA; D: TRBD2; J: TRBJ2-1; DNA: TGTGCCAGCAGTTCAAGGACTAGCGGGGGCTTGGGTCAGAGCAATGAGCAGTTCTTC; CDR3: CASSSRTSGGLGQSNEQFF
V: TRBV6-5; size: NA; D: NA; J: TRBJ2-7; DNA: TGTGCCAGCAGTTACTCCGACCTCTACGAGCAGTACTTC; CDR3: CASSYSDLYEQYF
V: TRBV19; size: NA; D: NA; J: TRBJ2-5; DNA: TGTGCCAGTAGTATAGAGACGACTAGGCGGAGGGAGACCCAGTACTTC; CDR3: CASSIETTRRRETQYF
V: TRBV5-1; size: NA; D: NA; J: TRBJ2-1; DNA: TGCGCCAGCAGATCACCGGGACAAGGAAGGGACAATGAGCAGTTCTTC; CDR3: CASRSPGQGRDNEQFF
V: TRBV30; size: NA; D: NA; J: TRBJ2-7; DNA: TGTGCCTGGAGTCCCTCGGGGACGCTACACTACGAGCAGTACTTC; CDR3: CAWSPSGTLHYEQYF
V: TRBV29-1; size: NA; D: TRBD1; J: TRBJ2-5; DNA: TGCAGCGCTAAGGCAGGGGGCGAGACCCAGTACTTC; CDR3: CSAKAGGETQYF
V: TRBV6-2/TRBV6-3; size: once; D: NA; J: TRBJ2-7; DNA: TGTGCCAGCAGTGCCGGCCATGGAGGTAAGGGACTCGAGCAGTACTTC; CDR3: CASSAGHGGKGLEQYF
V: TRBV4-3; size: once; D: NA; J: TRBJ2-1; DNA: TGCGCCAGCAGCTACGGGGATACTGAGCAGTTCTTC; CDR3: CASSYGDTEQFF
V: TRBV10-3; size: few; D: NA; J: TRBJ1-5; DNA: TGTGCCATCAGTGAGTTGGGTCAGCCCCAGCATTTT; CDR3: CAISELGQPQHF
V: TRBV9; size: NA; D: NA; J: TRBJ2-3; DNA: TGTGCCAGCAGCGTAGTTGGGTCTAGCACAGATACGCAGTATTTT; CDR3: CASSVVGSSTDTQYF
V: TRBV6-2/TRBV6-3; size: NA; D: NA; J: TRBJ2-3; DNA: TGTGCCAGCAGTTACCCGGTGGCAGATACGCAGTATTTT; CDR3: CASSYPVADTQYF
V: TRBV3-1/TRBV3-2; size: once; D: TRBD1; J: TRBJ2-7; DNA: TGTGCCAGCAGCCAGTCGGGGACAGACTACGAGCAGTACTTC; CDR3: CASSQSGTDYEQYF
V: TRBV11-3; size: NA; D: NA; J: TRBJ2-3; DNA: TGTGCCAGCAGCCAGGGGGAGGAGGTGAGCACAGATACGCAGTATTTT; CDR3: CASSQGEEVSTDTQYF
V: TRBV7-9; size: NA; D: NA; J: TRBJ1-2; DNA: TGTGCCAGCAGCCCTCGGGACTTCTATGGCTACACCTTC; CDR3: CASSPRDFYGYTF
V: TRBV14; size: NA; D: NA; J: TRBJ2-1; DNA: TGTGCCAGCAGCCAACCGGGTGAGCAGTTCTTC; CDR3: CASSQPGEQFF
V: TRBV30; size: NA; D: TRBD1; J: TRBJ2-1; DNA: TGTGCCTGGGTAAACAGGGGGTCCTACAATGAGCAGTTCTTC; CDR3: CAWVNRGSYNEQFF
V: TRBV28; size: NA; D: TRBD1; J: TRBJ2-3; DNA: TGTGCCAGCAGTCCTCGGACAGGGGGCATCACAGATACGCAGTATTTT; CDR3: CASSPRTGGITDTQYF
V: TRBV4-3; size: NA; D: NA; J: TRBJ2-3; DNA: TGCGCCAGCAGCCAGTCCTCGTTGCCAGATACGCAGTATTTT; CDR3: CASSQSSLPDTQYF
V: TRBV6-5; size: NA; D: NA; J: TRBJ1-2; DNA: TGTGCCAGCAGTTATTTTTCAGGGTCGCCTTATGGCTACACCTTC; CDR3: CASSYFSGSPYGYTF
V: TRBV7-6; size: NA; D: TRBD1; J: TRBJ1-6; DNA: TGTGCCAGCAGCTTAGCCCCGGGACAGGGGAATTCACCCCTCCACTTT; CDR3: CASSLAPGQGNSPLHF
V: TRBV7-2; size: few; D: NA; J: TRBJ2-7; DNA: TGTGCCAGCAGCTTGCGGACAGGACTACATGACTACGAGCAGTACTTC; CDR3: CASSLRTGLHDYEQYF
V: TRBV24-1; size: NA; D: NA; J: TRBJ2-7; DNA: TGTGCCACCAGTGGGACTCAGTCCTACGAGCAGTACTTC; CDR3: CATSGTQSYEQYF
V: TRBV27; size: NA; D: NA; J: TRBJ1-2; DNA: TGTGCCAGCAGTTTATTGGGGGGGAACTATGGCTACACCTTC; CDR3: CASSLLGGNYGYTF
V: TRBV23-1; size: NA; D: NA; J: TRBJ1-5; DNA: TGCGCCAGCAGTCTAGGGAGAGGCTGGCGAGGGAATCAGCCCCAGCATTTT; CDR3: CASSLGRGWRGNQPQHF
V: TRBV7-2; size: NA; D: NA; J: TRBJ1-1; DNA: TGTGCCAGCAGCTCTAGGGACGGTTGGAACACTGAAGCTTTCTTT; CDR3: CASSSRDGWNTEAFF
V: TRBV4-3; size: NA; D: TRBD1; J: TRBJ2-3; DNA: TGCGCCAGCAGCCAAGGTGGGACAGGGGCAGATACGCAGTATTTT; CDR3: CASSQGGTGADTQYF
V: TRBV7-3; size: NA; D: NA; J: TRBJ2-1; DNA: TGTGCCAGCAGCTTAAACGGCGGACCGGGTGAGCAGTTCTTC; CDR3: CASSLNGGPGEQFF
V: TRBV11-1; size: NA; D: NA; J: TRBJ2-7; DNA: TGTGCCAGCAGCCCTGGGACGACCGGGAACTCCTACGAGCAGTACTTC; CDR3: CASSPGTTGNSYEQYF
V: TRBV4-3; size: few; D: NA; J: TRBJ2-2; DNA: TGCGCCAGCAGCCAAGCGACCCCCGGGGAGCTGTTTTTT; CDR3: CASSQATPGELFF
V: TRBV5-5; size: NA; D: NA; J: TRBJ2-7; DNA: TGTGCCAGCAGCGCAACTACGACAGTCTACGAGCAGTACTTC; CDR3: CASSATTTVYEQYF
V: TRBV10-3; size: NA; D: TRBD1; J: TRBJ1-1; DNA: TGTGCCATCAGACAGGGGAGCACTGAAGCTTTCTTT; CDR3: CAIRQGSTEAFF
V: TRBV7-2; size: NA; D: NA; J: TRBJ2-7; DNA: TGTGCCAGCAGCTTAGACAGCTACTCCTACGAGCAGTACTTC; CDR3: CASSLDSYSYEQYF